The 14 T cell receptor beta chains reported below all come from one sample, sequenced in a study of T-cell memory formation after mild COVID-19. Each CDR3 protein gets one entry after TCRdb re-called the 5' RACE reads with MiXCR. The sample yields around 200,000 distinct CDR3 sequences, 16% seen once. Sample: PBMCs or a T cell subset sorted from them (not recorded which). Receptor source: an adult woman who had mild COVID-19 (a few samples of this study predate the infection). Cell type and time point are not known.

The chain recombines TRBV7-8 with TRBJ2-7; 11 nucleotides match TRBD1. Germline V gene data show CDR1 as SGHVS and CDR2 as FQNEAQ. Germline trimming cut 6 bases from V and 0 bases from J; bases unmatched to any gene: 4. CDR3 length equals 15 residues. The chain's CDR3 is CASRGTGGLSYEQYF. The DNA of the CDR3 is TGTGCCAGCAGAGGGACAGGGGGTCTCTCCTACGAGCAGTACTTC.

The chain recombines TRBV6-5 with TRBJ2-7; 8 nucleotides align to TRBD1. From germline, CDR1 is MNHEY and CDR2 SVGAGI. This CDR3 spans 15 amino acids. The V and J ends lost 6 bases and 2 bases, in that order; junction bases with no gene match: 9. CDR3 DNA sequence: TGTGCCAGCAGGGCAGGGGGCTATACGACCTACGAGCAGTACTTC. Translation: CASRAGGYTTYEQYF.

The chain has TRBV6-2 or TRBV6-3 and TRBJ2-1; 9 nucleotides line up with TRBD2. The J segment lost 4 bases and the V segment lost 0 bases, leaving 10 bases of the junction unmatched. This CDR3 contains 18 residues. CDR1 and CDR2 from the germline V gene are MNHEY and SVGEGT. The CDR3 sequence is CASSYSRSRSGGYNEQFF. The CDR3, as DNA: TGTGCCAGCAGTTACTCTAGGTCAAGGAGCGGGGGGTACAATGAGCAGTTCTTC.

The chain couples TRBV27 to TRBJ2-7; the match to TRBD1 covers 10 bases. The V and J ends lost 9 bases and 4 bases, in that order; junction bases with no gene match: 3. The CDR3 sequence is 12 residues long. Germline CDR1 is MNHEY and CDR2 is SMNVEV (reference sequence). CDR3 sequence: CASRTGGYEQYF. DNA of the CDR3: TGTGCCAGTCGGACAGGGGGGTACGAGCAGTACTTC.

This chain uses TRBV4-2 with TRBJ1-5; D not certain. Germline CDR1 and CDR2: LGHNA and YNFKEQ. Between the trimmed V and J ends, which lost 4 bases and 7 bases, there was a span of 17 bases. The CDR3 runs 15 residues. The CDR3 spells CASSPGRQVGQPQHF. DNA of the CDR3: TGTGCCAGCAGCCCCGGGCGGCAGGTAGGGCAGCCCCAGCATTTT.

In DNA form, the CDR3 reads TGTGCCAGCAGCCCGGGGACAGGGGATTACAATGAGCAGTTCTTC. It yields the protein CASSPGTGDYNEQFF. This rearrangement joins TRBV3-1 to TRBJ2-1; 10 nucleotides agree with TRBD1. V trimming: 4 bases; J trimming: 4 bases; junction bases outside the gene matches: 4. The germline V gene has CDR1 LGHDT and CDR2 YNNKEL (reference sequence). CDR3 size: 15 residues.

This clonotype has only a few counts. CDR3 DNA sequence: TGTGCCAGCAGCCAACACGATGTGGGAGAGCAGTACTTC. This gives the protein CASSQHDVGEQYF. The gene calls are TRBV3-1 and TRBJ2-7; no reliable D call. Germline assignment: CDR1 LGHDT and CDR2 YNNKEL (reference sequence). V lost 2 bases and J 7 bases, leaving 12 bases between the germline ends. This CDR3 has 13 amino acids.

The chain recombines TRBV7-9 with TRBJ2-6; D is uncertain. Trimming pared 7 bases from V and 0 bases from J, leaving 10 bases between. The CDR3 contains 15 residues. Germline V CDR1 and CDR2: SEHNR, FQNEAQ (reference sequence). The CDR3 coding sequence is TGTGCCAGCAAATCTGGTAGCTCTGGGGCCAACGTCCTGACTTTC. Translated, it gives CASKSGSSGANVLTF.

The chain uses TRBV6-6 and TRBJ1-5; 10 bases fit TRBD1. Germline V gene lookup returns CDR1 MNHNY and CDR2 SVGAGI (reference sequence). The CDR3 is 16 residues long. V was clipped by 6 bases and J by 3 bases; unmatched bases: 8. The CDR3 DNA reads TGTGCCAGCAGGCCTGACAGGGGGCGTACCAATCAGCCCCAGCATTTT. The encoded protein is CASRPDRGRTNQPQHF.

The CDR3 nucleotides read TGTGCCAGCTCCCCTCCAGGAAATACGCAGTATTTT. Translating it yields CASSPPGNTQYF. The chain combines TRBV18 with TRBJ2-3; D is uncertain. Germline V CDR1 and CDR2: KGHSH, LQKENI. Deletions cut 6 bases from V and 7 bases from J, with 11 bases between. The CDR3 runs to 12 residues.

This clonotype was seen only a few times. The V gene is TRBV12-3 or TRBV12-4, the J gene TRBJ2-3, with D possibly TRBD2 on 6 matching bases. This CDR3 is built from 14 residues. The V and J ends lost 7 bases and 6 bases respectively, with 17 bases between them. The CDR3 protein is CASTDRRETDTQYF. CDR3 DNA sequence: TGTGCCAGCACCGACCGGAGGGAAACGGATACGCAGTATTTT.

This clonotype turned up a few times. This rearrangement joins TRBV9 to TRBJ1-2; 8 bases are a match to TRBD1. The length of the CDR3 is 20 residues. In germline, CDR1 is SGDLS, CDR2 YYNGEE. V lost 3 bases to trimming and J lost 5 bases; unmatched junction nucleotides: 24. Here the CDR3 reads CASSEGHRDRRRGRDYGYTF. The DNA of the CDR3 is TGTGCCAGCAGCGAGGGCCACAGGGACAGGAGGCGTGGGCGAGATTATGGCTACACCTTC.

The rearrangement uses TRBV11-2 and TRBJ1-3; TRBD1 is a possible D gene (5 bases). Germline CDR1 SGHAT, CDR2 FQNNGV. V shed 1 base and J shed 1 base, with 11 bases lying between them. CDR3 length equals 16 residues. CDR3 nucleotide sequence: TGTGCCAGCAGCTTAGGGGGGTCTTCTTCTGGAAACACCATATATTTT. Amino acids: CASSLGGSSSGNTIYF. The full variable domain, with the rest looked up from reference TRBV11-2 and TRBJ1-3, is EAGVAQSPRYKIIEKRQSVAFWCNPISGHATLYWYQQILGQGPKLLIQFQNNGVVDDSQLPKDRFSAERLKGVDSTLKIQPAKLEDSAVYLCASSLGGSSSGNTIYFGEGSWLTVV.

The sample holds a few counts of this clonotype. The rearrangement joins TRBV7-2 to TRBJ2-3; 8 bases agree with TRBD2. J was trimmed by 4 bases and V by 4 bases; bases with no gene match: 10. This CDR3 has 16 residues. Germline V gene data show CDR1 as SGHTA and CDR2 as FQGNSA. The CDR3 loop is CASSSAGTRGADTQYF. The CDR3 region has the DNA TGTGCCAGCAGCTCTGCCGGGACTAGGGGAGCAGATACGCAGTATTTT.